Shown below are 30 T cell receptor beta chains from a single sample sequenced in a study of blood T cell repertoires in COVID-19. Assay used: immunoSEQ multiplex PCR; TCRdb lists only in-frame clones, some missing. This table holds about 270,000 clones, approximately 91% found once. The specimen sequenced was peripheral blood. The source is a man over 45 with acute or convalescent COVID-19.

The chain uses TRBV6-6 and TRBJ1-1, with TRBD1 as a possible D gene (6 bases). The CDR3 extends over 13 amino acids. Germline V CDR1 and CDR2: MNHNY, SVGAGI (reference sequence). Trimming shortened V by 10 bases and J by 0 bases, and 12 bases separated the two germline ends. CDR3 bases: TGTGCCAAGAAGACAGGAGTGAACACTGAAGCTTTCTTT. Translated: CAKKTGVNTEAFF.

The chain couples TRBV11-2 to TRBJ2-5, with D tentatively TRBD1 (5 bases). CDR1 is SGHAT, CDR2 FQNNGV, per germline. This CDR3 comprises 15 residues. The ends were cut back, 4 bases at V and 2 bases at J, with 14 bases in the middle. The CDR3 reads CASSSFPTDQETQYF. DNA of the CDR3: TGTGCCAGCAGCTCCTTTCCGACAGATCAAGAGACCCAGTACTTC.

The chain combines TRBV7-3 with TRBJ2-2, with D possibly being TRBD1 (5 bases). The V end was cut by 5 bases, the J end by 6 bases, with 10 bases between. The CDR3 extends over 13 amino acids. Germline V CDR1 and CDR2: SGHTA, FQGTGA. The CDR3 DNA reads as TGTGCCAGCAGCCCCAGCAGGGCCGGGGAGCTGTTTTTT. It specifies CASSPSRAGELFF.

In DNA form, the CDR3 reads TGTGCCAGCAGCTTAGTACGCAGGACTTCCTATGGAAGCTACACCTTC. Amino acid sequence: CASSLVRRTSYGSYTF. The chain employs TRBV7-8 and TRBJ1-2; D ambiguous. Germline V lookup: CDR1 SGHVS, CDR2 FQNEAQ. The CDR3 has 16 amino acids. V lost 1 base to trimming and J lost 9 bases, with 21 bases between them.

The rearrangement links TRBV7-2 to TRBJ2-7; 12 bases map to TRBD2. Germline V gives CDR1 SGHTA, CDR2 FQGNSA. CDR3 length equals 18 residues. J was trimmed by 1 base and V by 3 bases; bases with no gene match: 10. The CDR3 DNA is TGTGCCAGCAGCTTGAAGGGACTAGCGGGCGCCCGATCCTACGAGCAGTACTTC. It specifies CASSLKGLAGARSYEQYF.

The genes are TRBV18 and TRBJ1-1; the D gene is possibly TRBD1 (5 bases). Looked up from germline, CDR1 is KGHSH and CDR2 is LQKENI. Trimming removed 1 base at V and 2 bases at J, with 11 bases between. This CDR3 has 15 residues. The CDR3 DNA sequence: TGTGCCAGCTCACCACGGGGGGAAGTTAACACTGAAGCTTTCTTT. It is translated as CASSPRGEVNTEAFF.

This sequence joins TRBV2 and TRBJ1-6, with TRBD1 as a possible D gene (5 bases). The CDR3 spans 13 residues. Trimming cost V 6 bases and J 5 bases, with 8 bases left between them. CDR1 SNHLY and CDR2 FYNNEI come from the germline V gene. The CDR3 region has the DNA TGTGCCAGCAGACAGGAAGATAATTCACCCCTCCACTTT. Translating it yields CASRQEDNSPLHF. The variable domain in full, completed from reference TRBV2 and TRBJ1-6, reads EPEVTQTPSHQVTQMGQEVILRCVPISNHLYFYWYRQILGQKVEFLVSFYNNEISEKSEIFDDQFSVERPDGSNFTLKIRSTKLEDSAMYFCASRQEDNSPLHFGNGTRLTVT.

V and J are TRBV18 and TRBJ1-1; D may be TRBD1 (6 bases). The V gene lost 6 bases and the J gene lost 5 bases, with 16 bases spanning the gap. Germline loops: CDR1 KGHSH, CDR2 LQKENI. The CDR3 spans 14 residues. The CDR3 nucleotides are TGTGCCAGCTCGACACAGGGAAGAGATACTGAAGCTTTCTTT. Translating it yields CASSTQGRDTEAFF.

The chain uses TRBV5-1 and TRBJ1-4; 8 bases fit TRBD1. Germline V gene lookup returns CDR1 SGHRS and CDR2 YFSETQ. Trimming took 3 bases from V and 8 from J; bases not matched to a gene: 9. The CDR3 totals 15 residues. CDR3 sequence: CASSSDRGGLEKLFF. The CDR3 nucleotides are TGCGCCAGCAGCTCCGACAGGGGAGGACTCGAAAAACTGTTTTTT.

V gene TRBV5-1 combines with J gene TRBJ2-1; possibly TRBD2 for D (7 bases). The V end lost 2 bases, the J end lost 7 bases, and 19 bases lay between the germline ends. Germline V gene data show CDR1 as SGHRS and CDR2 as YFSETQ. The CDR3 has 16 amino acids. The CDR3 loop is CASSLSYSRGRNEQFF. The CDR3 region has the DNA TGCGCCAGCAGCTTAAGTTATTCGCGGGGGCGAAATGAGCAGTTCTTC.

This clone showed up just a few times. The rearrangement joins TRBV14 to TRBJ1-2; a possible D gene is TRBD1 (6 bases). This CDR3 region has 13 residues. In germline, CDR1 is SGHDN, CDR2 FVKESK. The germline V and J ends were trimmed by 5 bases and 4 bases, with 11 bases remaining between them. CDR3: CASSGGLLYGYTF. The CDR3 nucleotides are TGTGCCAGCAGCGGGGGCCTGCTCTATGGCTACACCTTC.

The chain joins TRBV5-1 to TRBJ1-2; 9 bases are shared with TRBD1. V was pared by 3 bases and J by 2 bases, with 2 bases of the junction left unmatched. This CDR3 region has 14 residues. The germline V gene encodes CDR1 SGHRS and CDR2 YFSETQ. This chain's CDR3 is CASSSGTGNYGYTF. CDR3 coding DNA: TGCGCCAGCAGCTCCGGGACAGGGAACTATGGCTACACCTTC.

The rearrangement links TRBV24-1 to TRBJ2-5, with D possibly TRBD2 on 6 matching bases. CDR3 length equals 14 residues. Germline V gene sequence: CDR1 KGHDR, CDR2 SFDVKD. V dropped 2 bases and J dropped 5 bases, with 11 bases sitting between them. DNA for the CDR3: TGTGCCACCAGTGATTCACTTGGGGGGGAGACCCAGTACTTC. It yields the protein CATSDSLGGETQYF.

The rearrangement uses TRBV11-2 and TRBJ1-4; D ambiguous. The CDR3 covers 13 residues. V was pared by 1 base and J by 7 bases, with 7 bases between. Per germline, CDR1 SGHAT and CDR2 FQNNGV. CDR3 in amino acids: CASSLGFSEKLFF. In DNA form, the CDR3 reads TGTGCCAGCAGCTTAGGGTTTAGTGAAAAACTGTTTTTT. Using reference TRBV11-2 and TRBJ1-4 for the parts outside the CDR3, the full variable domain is EAGVAQSPRYKIIEKRQSVAFWCNPISGHATLYWYQQILGQGPKLLIQFQNNGVVDDSQLPKDRFSAERLKGVDSTLKIQPAKLEDSAVYLCASSLGFSEKLFFGSGTQLSVL.

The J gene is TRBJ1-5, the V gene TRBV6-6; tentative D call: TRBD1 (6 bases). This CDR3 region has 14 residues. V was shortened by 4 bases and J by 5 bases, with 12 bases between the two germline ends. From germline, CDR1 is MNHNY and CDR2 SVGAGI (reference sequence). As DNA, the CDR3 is TGTGCCAGCAGTTTACCGGGACAACATCAGCCCCAGCATTTT. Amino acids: CASSLPGQHQPQHF.

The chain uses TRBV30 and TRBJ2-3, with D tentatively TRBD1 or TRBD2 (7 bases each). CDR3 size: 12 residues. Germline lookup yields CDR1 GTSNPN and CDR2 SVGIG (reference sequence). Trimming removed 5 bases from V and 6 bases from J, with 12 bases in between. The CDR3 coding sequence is TGTGCCTGGGACAGGGAGGGGGATACGCAGTATTTT. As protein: CAWDREGDTQYF.

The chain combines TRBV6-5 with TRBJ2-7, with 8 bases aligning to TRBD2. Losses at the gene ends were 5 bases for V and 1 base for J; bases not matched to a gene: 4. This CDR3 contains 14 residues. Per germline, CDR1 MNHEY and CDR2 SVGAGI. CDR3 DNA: TGTGCCAGCAGTCCCCCGGGAGGGTCCTACGAGCAGTACTTC. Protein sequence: CASSPPGGSYEQYF.

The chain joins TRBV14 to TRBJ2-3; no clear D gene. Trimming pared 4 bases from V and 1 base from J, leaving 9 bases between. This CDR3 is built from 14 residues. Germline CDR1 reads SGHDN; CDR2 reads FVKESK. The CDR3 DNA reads TGTGCCAGCAGCCCCCGACAACGCACAGATACGCAGTATTTT. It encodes CASSPRQRTDTQYF.

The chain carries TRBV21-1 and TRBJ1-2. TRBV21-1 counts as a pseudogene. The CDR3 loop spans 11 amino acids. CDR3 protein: CASSSGYGYTF. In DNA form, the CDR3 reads TGTGCCAGCAGCAGCGGTTATGGCTACACCTTC.

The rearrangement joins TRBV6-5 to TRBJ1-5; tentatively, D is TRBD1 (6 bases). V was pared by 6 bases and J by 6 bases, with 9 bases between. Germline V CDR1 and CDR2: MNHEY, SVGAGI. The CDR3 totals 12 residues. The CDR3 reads CASRKQGQPQHF. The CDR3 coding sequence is TGTGCCAGCAGAAAACAGGGTCAGCCCCAGCATTTT.

DNA of the CDR3: TGTGCCAGCAGTCGGCCCCAGGAAGAGACCCAGTACTTC. It translates to CASSRPQEETQYF. The chain recombines TRBV5-4 with TRBJ2-5; D is unresolved. Looked up from germline, CDR1 is SGHNT and CDR2 is YYREEE (reference sequence). V lost 5 bases and J lost 3, with 11 bases in between. The CDR3 contains 13 residues.

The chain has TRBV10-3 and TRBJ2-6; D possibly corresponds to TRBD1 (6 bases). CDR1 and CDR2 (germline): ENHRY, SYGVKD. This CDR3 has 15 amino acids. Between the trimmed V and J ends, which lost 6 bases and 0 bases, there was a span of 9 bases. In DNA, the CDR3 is TGTGCCATCAGGGCAGGGGACTCTGGGGCCAACGTCCTGACTTTC. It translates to CAIRAGDSGANVLTF.

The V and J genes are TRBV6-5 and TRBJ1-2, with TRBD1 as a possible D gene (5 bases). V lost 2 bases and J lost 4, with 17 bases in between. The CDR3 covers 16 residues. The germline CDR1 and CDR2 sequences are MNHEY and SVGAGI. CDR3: CASSYRVSGGSYGYTF. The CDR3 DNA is TGTGCCAGCAGTTACCGTGTCAGCGGGGGGAGCTATGGCTACACCTTC.

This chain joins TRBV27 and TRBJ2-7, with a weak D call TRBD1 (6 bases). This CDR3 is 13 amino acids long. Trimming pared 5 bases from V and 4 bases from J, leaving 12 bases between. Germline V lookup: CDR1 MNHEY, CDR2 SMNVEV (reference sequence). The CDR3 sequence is CASSVDRRYEQYF. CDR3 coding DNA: TGTGCCAGCAGTGTTGACAGGCGGTACGAGCAGTACTTC.

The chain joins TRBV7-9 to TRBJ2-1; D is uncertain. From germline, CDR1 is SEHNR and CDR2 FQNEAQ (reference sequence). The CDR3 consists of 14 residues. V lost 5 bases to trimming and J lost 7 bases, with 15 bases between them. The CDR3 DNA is TGTGCCAGCAGCCCCCGGCTGCCGAGGAATGAGCAGTTCTTC. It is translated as CASSPRLPRNEQFF.

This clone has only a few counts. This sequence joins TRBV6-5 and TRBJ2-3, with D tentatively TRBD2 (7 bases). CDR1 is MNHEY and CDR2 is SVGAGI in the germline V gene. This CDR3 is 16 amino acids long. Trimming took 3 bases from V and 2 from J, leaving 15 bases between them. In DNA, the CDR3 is TGTGCCAGCAGTTATCAAGGGGGGGGATACACAGATACGCAGTATTTT. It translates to CASSYQGGGYTDTQYF.

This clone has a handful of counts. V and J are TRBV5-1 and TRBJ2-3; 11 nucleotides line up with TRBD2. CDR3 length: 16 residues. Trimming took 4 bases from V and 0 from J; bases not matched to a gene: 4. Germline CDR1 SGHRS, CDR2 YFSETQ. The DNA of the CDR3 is TGCGCCAGCAGCGAGGGACTAGCGGAAAGCACAGATACGCAGTATTTT. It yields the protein CASSEGLAESTDTQYF.

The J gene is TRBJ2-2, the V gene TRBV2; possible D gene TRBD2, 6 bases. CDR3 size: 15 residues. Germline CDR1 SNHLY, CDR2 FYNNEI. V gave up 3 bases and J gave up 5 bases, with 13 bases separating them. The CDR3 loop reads CASSEGGRRTGELFF. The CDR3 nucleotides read TGTGCCAGCAGTGAGGGGGGTAGGCGGACCGGGGAGCTGTTTTTT.

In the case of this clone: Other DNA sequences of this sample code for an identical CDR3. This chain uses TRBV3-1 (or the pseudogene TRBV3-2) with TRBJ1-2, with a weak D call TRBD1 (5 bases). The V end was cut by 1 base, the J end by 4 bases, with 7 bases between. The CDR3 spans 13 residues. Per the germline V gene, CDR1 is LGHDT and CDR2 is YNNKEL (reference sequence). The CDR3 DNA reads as TGTGCCAGCAGCCAAGGGGGCCCCTATGGCTACACCTTC. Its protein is CASSQGGPYGYTF.

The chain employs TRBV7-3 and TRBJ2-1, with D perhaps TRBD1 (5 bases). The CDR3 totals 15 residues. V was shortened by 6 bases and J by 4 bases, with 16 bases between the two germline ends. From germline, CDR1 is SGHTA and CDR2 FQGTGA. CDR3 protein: CASSQTDSYYNEQFF. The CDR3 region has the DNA TGTGCCAGCAGTCAAACCGACAGCTATTACAATGAGCAGTTCTTC.